The 13 T cell receptor beta chains reported below all come from one sample, sequenced in a study of spatial heterogeneity in lung cancer. Time point reported: sample taken at primary tumor resection. In each case, whole RNA from tumor, nontumor lung or frozen PBMC was sequenced unsorted. One entry per CDR3 protein results from TCRdb running MiXCR on the 5' RACE reads. Of 35,000 to 55,000 distinct CDR3 sequences listed, roughly 7.1% were seen once; the top ten hold 43%. This specimen was PBMCs, taken at surgery. These TCRs come from a female donor with early-stage non-small cell lung cancer.

The chain recombines TRBV6-6 with TRBJ1-1, with a weak D call TRBD1 (5 bases). Per germline, CDR1 MNHNY and CDR2 SVGAGI (reference sequence). V shed 7 bases and J shed 2 bases, with 11 bases lying between them. The CDR3 consists of 13 residues. CDR3 protein: CASTTGLNTEAFF. CDR3 DNA: TGTGCCAGCACAACGGGGCTTAACACTGAAGCTTTCTTT.

The rearrangement links TRBV7-2 to TRBJ1-2; D is unclear. V lost 0 bases and J 2 bases, leaving 10 bases between the germline ends. The CDR3 is 15 residues long. Per germline, CDR1 SGHTA and CDR2 FQGNSA. The chain's CDR3 is CASSLAGVINYGYTF. The CDR3 DNA follows: TGTGCCAGCAGCTTAGCCGGGGTGATAAACTATGGCTACACCTTC.

The rearrangement uses TRBV5-1 and TRBJ2-5; D remains unclear. V dropped 0 bases and J dropped 4 bases, with 7 bases sitting between them. CDR1 is SGHRS, CDR2 YFSETQ, per germline. CDR3 length: 13 residues. CDR3 amino acids: CASSLEILETQYF. The CDR3 DNA reads TGCGCCAGCAGCTTGGAAATTCTAGAGACCCAGTACTTC.

In this sample, this clonotype turned up a few times. V is TRBV7-2 and J is TRBJ2-7; 7 nucleotides align to TRBD1. V lost 5 bases, J lost 0 bases, and 4 bases stayed unmatched. This CDR3 region has 14 residues. Germline V gene lookup returns CDR1 SGHTA and CDR2 FQGNSA. The CDR3 region has the DNA TGTGCCAGCAGCCGGGACAGCCTCTCCTACGAGCAGTACTTC. This sequence encodes CASSRDSLSYEQYF.

The genes are TRBV3-1 and TRBJ2-5, with D maybe TRBD2 (7 bases). The CDR3 has 16 amino acids. V was pared by 4 bases and J by 5 bases, with 20 bases between. Germline V CDR1 and CDR2: LGHDT, YNNKEL (reference sequence). CDR3: CASSPPRGKGGETQYF. CDR3 bases: TGTGCCAGCAGCCCCCCTCGGGGGAAGGGGGGGGAGACCCAGTACTTC.

This clonotype turned up a few times. The chain links TRBV28 to TRBJ2-1, with 13 bases matching TRBD2. With 5 bases clipped from V and 6 bases from J, the junction kept 1 base outside the gene matches. The CDR3 loop spans 14 amino acids. CDR1 is MDHEN, CDR2 SYDVKM, per germline. The CDR3 nucleotides read TGTGCCAGCAGTCGACTAGCGGGGGGCAATGAGCAGTTCTTC. Its protein product is CASSRLAGGNEQFF.

This clonotype was counted at least ten times. The DNA for the CDR3 is TGTGCCACCAGCCAACAAAGCATGGAGACCCAGTACTTC. It specifies CATSQQSMETQYF. The rearrangement joins TRBV15 to TRBJ2-5; D uncertain. The CDR3 covers 13 residues. Germline CDR1 reads LNHNV; CDR2 reads YYDKDF (reference sequence). V was shortened by 5 bases and J by 5 bases, with 12 bases between the two germline ends.

As concerns this clonotype: A much larger clone differs by one base, so this may be a read error. The conserved phenylalanine or tryptophan is not found at the CDR3 terminus, so this likely reflects a read error. The genes are TRBV6-6 and TRBJ2-5, with a weak D call TRBD1 (6 bases). Germline CDR1 MNHNY, CDR2 SVGAGI (reference sequence). V was shortened by 5 bases and J by 5 bases, with 15 bases between the two germline ends. The CDR3 has 14 amino acids. The DNA for the CDR3 is TGTGCCAGCAGTCACCGGGACATTAAGGAGACCCAGTACTAC. This codes for CASSHRDIKETQYY.

This clonotype occurred many times. This sequence joins TRBV20-1 and TRBJ1-1; no firm D call. This CDR3 has 13 amino acids. The germline V gene encodes CDR1 DFQATT and CDR2 SNEGSKA (reference sequence). The germline V and J ends were trimmed by 0 bases and 1 base, with 6 bases remaining between them. As DNA, the CDR3 is TGCAGTGCTAGAGATGGGAAGAACACTGAAGCTTTCTTT. This translates into CSARDGKNTEAFF.

In this sample, this clonotype turned up many times. The V and J genes are TRBV28 and TRBJ2-7; the D is unclear. Germline loops: CDR1 MDHEN, CDR2 SYDVKM. The CDR3 extends over 12 amino acids. Trimming took 2 bases from V and 3 from J, leaving 5 bases between them. DNA for the CDR3: TGTGCCAGCAGTTTAAAGGGCTACGAGCAGTACTTC. Encoded protein: CASSLKGYEQYF.

The rearrangement uses TRBV29-1 and TRBJ2-2, with 10 bases identical to TRBD1. The CDR3 runs 16 residues. Trimming removed 5 bases from V and 1 base from J; junction bases left unmatched: 7. CDR1 is SQVTM, CDR2 ANQGSEA, per germline. DNA of the CDR3: TGCAGCGTTTCCCGGGGACAGGGGTGGAACACCGGGGAGCTGTTTTTT. Its translation is CSVSRGQGWNTGELFF.

This clonotype was counted many times. The chain joins TRBV7-2 to TRBJ2-1; TRBD2 aligns across 8 bases. Losses at the gene ends were 11 bases for V and 2 bases for J; bases not matched to a gene: 5. This CDR3 contains 13 residues. The germline CDR1 and CDR2 sequences are SGHTA and FQGNSA. CDR3 loop: CALWRGAYNEQFF. CDR3 in DNA: TGTGCCCTCTGGCGGGGGGCCTACAATGAGCAGTTCTTC.

Many counts were recorded for this clonotype. The genes are TRBV10-3 and TRBJ2-3, with D possibly being TRBD1 or TRBD2 (5 bases each). Germline V gives CDR1 ENHRY, CDR2 SYGVKD. Deletions cut 5 bases from V and 8 bases from J, with 11 bases between. This CDR3 contains 12 residues. CDR3 protein: CAISPGTGTQYF. The CDR3 bases are TGTGCCATCAGTCCCGGGACGGGTACGCAGTATTTT.